This TCR beta chain emerged from a study of shared clonotypes between healthy human individuals. The junction had 8 bases not matched to a gene; V was cut back by 3 bases and J by 5 bases. The germline V gene has CDR1 SGHTA and CDR2 FQGNSA. The CDR3 runs 15 residues. Study outcomes and limitations: Sharing across a few donors was seen in roughly 5% of naive CD4 clonotypes.

In regard to this clone: Its antigen remains unidentified.

Produced via immunoSEQ multiplex PCR; TCRdb's table is partial and in-frame only. Among 1,100,000 or so clones listed, about 84% were seen once. The source is a man younger than 35 in good health. Some clones in this sample may be carry-over from other donors' samples. Input material: memory CD4+ T cells from PBMCs. The subset is: CD45RA-negative fraction. The chain has TRBV7-2 and TRBJ2-7; TRBD2 matches at 9 bases. The CDR3 DNA reads TGTGCCAGCAGCTTGTCCCTAGCGGGATTCGACGAGCAGTACTTC. Amino acids: CASSLSLAGFDEQYF.